The 16 T cell receptor beta chains listed next were all sequenced from one sample in a study of blood T cell repertoires in COVID-19. Here immunoSEQ multiplex PCR was the method, and the copy in TCRdb shows in-frame clones only, minus some. The profile shows about 14,000 clones, roughly 80% of them singletons. The specimen sequenced was peripheral blood. These TCRs come from a human donor in a cohort sampled during active COVID-19.

The chain combines TRBV18 with TRBJ2-7, with TRBD2 as a possible D gene (6 bases). From germline, CDR1 is KGHSH and CDR2 LQKENI. Trimming cost V 0 bases and J 2 bases, with 8 bases left between them. The CDR3 contains 14 residues. CDR3 bases: TGTGCCAGCTCACCACCCGGGACTCCCTACGAGCAGTACTTC. Amino acids: CASSPPGTPYEQYF.

The rearrangement links TRBV19 to TRBJ1-5; D is undetermined. Trimming left V 5 bases short and J 11 bases short, with 13 bases between. This CDR3 spans 12 amino acids. The germline gives CDR1 LNHDA, CDR2 SQIVND (reference sequence). CDR3 sequence reads: CASSLRESAQHF. CDR3 nucleotide sequence: TGTGCCAGTAGTTTACGGGAGTCAGCCCAGCATTTT.

Concerning this clone: Other DNA sequences in this specimen translate into the identical CDR3. J is TRBJ1-1 and V is TRBV27, with D possibly TRBD1 on 5 matching bases. The germline V gene encodes CDR1 MNHEY and CDR2 SMNVEV (reference sequence). Trimming pared 6 bases from V and 1 base from J, leaving 9 bases between. This CDR3 region has 13 residues. The CDR3 DNA is TGTGCCAGCAGCCCGGGGGGGAACACTGAAGCTTTCTTT. Its protein product is CASSPGGNTEAFF.

The gene calls are TRBV11-2 and TRBJ2-1, with 8 positions matching TRBD1. The V gene end was trimmed by 0 bases and the J gene end by 13 bases; junction bases not matched to a gene: 5. Germline loops: CDR1 SGHAT, CDR2 FQNNGV. This CDR3 region has 13 residues. CDR3 sequence (DNA): TGTGCCAGCAGCTTAGATGGACAGGGAGGCCAGTTCTTC. Protein sequence: CASSLDGQGGQFF.

V gene TRBV4-1 combines with J gene TRBJ1-5; tentatively, D is TRBD1 (5 bases). CDR1 and CDR2 from the germline V gene are MGHRA and YSYEKL. CDR3 length: 15 amino acids. V gave up 0 bases and J gave up 6 bases, with 12 bases separating them. CDR3 amino acids: CASSQEPWGGQPQHF. In nucleotides, the CDR3 is TGCGCCAGCAGCCAAGAGCCATGGGGCGGTCAGCCCCAGCATTTT.

The rearrangement links TRBV27 to TRBJ2-1; 14 bases agree with TRBD2. The germline V gene has CDR1 MNHEY and CDR2 SMNVEV (reference sequence). Trimming cost V 5 bases and J 2 bases; bases outside gene matches: 8. This CDR3 spans 18 amino acids. CDR3: CASSVTGTSGGPYNEQFF. CDR3 nucleotide sequence: TGTGCCAGCAGTGTGACCGGGACTAGCGGGGGCCCCTACAATGAGCAGTTCTTC.

This clone appeared a single time. V gene TRBV19 combines with J gene TRBJ2-1; 11 bases map to TRBD2. This CDR3 has 17 residues. V was pared by 3 bases and J by 9 bases, with 13 bases of the junction left unmatched. Germline V CDR1 and CDR2: LNHDA, SQIVND (reference sequence). The CDR3 DNA is TGTGCCAGTAGTATGGGGCTAGCGGGAGGCCCCCTCACTGAGCAGTTCTTC. It yields the protein CASSMGLAGGPLTEQFF.

This chain uses TRBV27 with TRBJ2-7; possibly TRBD2 for D (6 bases). Trimming took off 6 bases at V and 4 bases at J, with 19 bases between the two ends. The germline gives CDR1 MNHEY, CDR2 SMNVEV (reference sequence). The CDR3 is made up of 15 amino acids. Here the CDR3 DNA reads TGTGCCAGCAGCTTACTCCTAGCGCATCCTTACGAGCAGTACTTC. Its translation: CASSLLLAHPYEQYF.

This clone appeared a few times. The chain links TRBV27 to TRBJ2-2; tentative D call: TRBD2 (6 bases). The CDR3 is 17 amino acids. The germline CDR1 and CDR2 sequences are MNHEY and SMNVEV (reference sequence). V was cut by 3 bases and J by 0 bases, with 14 bases left in between. CDR3 nucleotide sequence: TGTGCCAGCAGTTTTTCCTTAGCGGCTACGAACACCGGGGAGCTGTTTTTT. It specifies CASSFSLAATNTGELFF.

J is TRBJ1-1 and V is TRBV29-1; D unclear. The CDR3 has 14 residues. Trimming shortened V by 7 bases and J by 4 bases, and 19 bases separated the two germline ends. Germline CDR1 and CDR2: SQVTM and ANQGSEA. CDR3 loop: CSATSPLRSTEAFF. The CDR3 nucleotides are TGCAGCGCCACTAGTCCCCTCAGGAGCACTGAAGCTTTCTTT.

V and J are TRBV11-2 and TRBJ2-3, with 8 positions matching TRBD1. With V trimmed by 5 bases and J by 2 bases, 6 bases remained unmatched. The CDR3 has 15 residues. Per germline, CDR1 SGHAT and CDR2 FQNNGV. CDR3 nucleotide sequence: TGTGCCAGCAGCGAGACGGGACAGGACACAGATACGCAGTATTTT. It specifies CASSETGQDTDTQYF.

This rearrangement joins TRBV30 to TRBJ1-2; weak D call: TRBD1 (5 bases). The CDR3 is 12 residues long. CDR1 and CDR2 (germline): GTSNPN, SVGIG (reference sequence). The ends were cut back, 3 bases at V and 6 bases at J, with 11 bases in the middle. In nucleotides, the CDR3 is TGTGCCTGGAGCCCGGGACTTCATGGCTACACCTTC. Protein sequence: CAWSPGLHGYTF.

This clone was seen more than once but under ten times. This chain uses TRBV9 with TRBJ2-2; 8 bases agree with TRBD1. After removal of 3 bases from V and 4 bases from J, the junction contained 5 bases not matched to a gene. Germline V gene lookup returns CDR1 SGDLS and CDR2 YYNGEE. This CDR3 contains 15 residues. In DNA form, the CDR3 reads TGTGCCAGCAGCGCACCGGACAGGGCCACCGGGGAGCTGTTTTTT. This sequence encodes CASSAPDRATGELFF.

This clone is a singleton in its sample. This chain connects TRBV27 to TRBJ1-1; no clear D. The germline V gene has CDR1 MNHEY and CDR2 SMNVEV (reference sequence). The CDR3 length is 14 residues. Trimming cost V 11 bases and J 6 bases, with 22 bases left between them. CDR3 bases: TGTGCCTCAACTTCCAGGCCCTTCATGGCTGAAGCTTTCTTT. Translation: CASTSRPFMAEAFF.

J is TRBJ2-1 and V is TRBV7-3, with D tentatively TRBD2 (5 bases). Per the germline V gene, CDR1 is SGHTA and CDR2 is FQGTGA. This CDR3 has 12 amino acids. Trimming shortened V by 5 bases and J by 7 bases, and 9 bases separated the two germline ends. CDR3 in DNA: TGTGCCAGCAGCCCCTCGGGGAATGAGCAGTTCTTC. This codes for CASSPSGNEQFF.

This sequence joins TRBV7-8 and TRBJ2-7; no firm D call. There are 12 residues in the CDR3. Looked up from germline, CDR1 is SGHVS and CDR2 is FQNEAQ. V lost 3 bases and J 6 bases, leaving 9 bases between the germline ends. The CDR3 sequence is CASSLRLGEQYF. The CDR3 DNA is TGTGCCAGCAGCTTGCGACTGGGCGAGCAGTACTTC. The variable domain in full, completed from reference TRBV7-8 and TRBJ2-7, reads GAGVSQSPRYKVAKRGQDVALRCDPISGHVSLFWYQQALGQGPEFLTYFQNEAQLDKSGLPSDRFFAERPEGSVSTLKIQRTQQEDSAVYLCASSLRLGEQYFGPGTRLTVT.